The 15 T cell receptor beta chains presented below share a single source sample, sequenced in a study of T cell repertoires in cytomegalovirus infection. TCRdb ran MiXCR on the reads and lists one entry per CDR3 protein. The sample consists of 550,000 to 850,000 distinct CDR3 sequences, roughly 33% of them appearing once. Their specific antigens are unknown. The specimen comprised cultured PBMCs, sampled from culture after CMV antigen stimulation. All receptors derive from a human donor in good health (CMV status not recorded). Some clones in this sample may be carry-over from other donors' samples.

The gene calls are TRBV19 and TRBJ2-7; D remains ambiguous. Trimming removed 3 bases from V and 6 bases from J, with 9 bases in between. CDR1 is LNHDA, CDR2 SQIVND, per germline (reference sequence). The CDR3 length is 12 residues. The CDR3 loop is CASSMSSAEQYF. CDR3 coding DNA: TGTGCCAGTAGTATGAGCTCAGCCGAGCAGTACTTC.

This chain links TRBV4-3 with TRBJ2-3; D is unresolved. The CDR3 extends over 18 amino acids. Germline CDR1 is LGHNA and CDR2 is YSLEER. The germline V and J ends were trimmed by 0 bases and 2 bases, with 18 bases remaining between them. The CDR3 loop reads CASSQDGPGSLYTDTQYF. CDR3 sequence (DNA): TGCGCCAGCAGCCAAGATGGCCCGGGCTCACTATACACAGATACGCAGTATTTT.

This chain links TRBV12-3 or TRBV12-4 with TRBJ1-5, with D perhaps matching TRBD1 (5 bases). The CDR3 runs to 14 residues. Trimming removed 7 bases from V and 2 bases from J, with 12 bases in between. In nucleotides, the CDR3 is TGTGCCAGCACAAGGTGGGGGGGCAATCAGCCCCAGCATTTT. This sequence encodes CASTRWGGNQPQHF.

The rearrangement joins TRBV20-1 to TRBJ2-1; no firm D call. Germline-derived CDR1 and CDR2 are DFQATT and SNEGSKA (reference sequence). The CDR3 is 10 residues long. Trimming took 5 bases from V and 5 from J, leaving 4 bases between them. The CDR3 bases are TGCAGTGCTGGACACAATGAGCAGTTCTTC. It is translated as CSAGHNEQFF.

The chain uses TRBV18 and TRBJ2-5, with D perhaps assigned TRBD1 or TRBD2 (6 bases each). The CDR3 is made up of 15 amino acids. The ends were cut back, 2 bases at V and 1 base at J, with 11 bases in the middle. Germline lookup yields CDR1 KGHSH and CDR2 LQKENI. The CDR3 DNA sequence: TGTGCCAGCTCACCAATGGGGGGCCCCCAAGAGACCCAGTACTTC. Protein: CASSPMGGPQETQYF.

This clonotype was seen a handful of times. This chain connects TRBV5-4 to TRBJ2-1, with TRBD2 as a possible D gene (6 bases). CDR3 length: 16 residues. Trimming took off 3 bases at V and 4 bases at J, with 17 bases between the two ends. Germline V gene lookup returns CDR1 SGHNT and CDR2 YYREEE (reference sequence). The DNA for the CDR3 is TGTGCCAGCAGCTCCCCGGACGGGAGAGGATACAATGAGCAGTTCTTC. Encoded protein: CASSSPDGRGYNEQFF.

The chain joins TRBV5-6 to TRBJ2-7; D could derive from TRBD1 or TRBD2 (5 bases each). Trimming removed 4 bases at V and 5 bases at J, with 19 bases between. CDR1 SGHDT and CDR2 YYEEEE come from the germline V gene. CDR3 length: 15 amino acids. CDR3 region: CASSLEVGDLDEQYF. CDR3 DNA: TGTGCCAGCAGCCTGGAGGTAGGGGACCTAGACGAGCAGTACTTC. Drawing the rest from reference TRBV5-6 and TRBJ2-7, the complete variable domain is DAGVTQSPTHLIKTRGQQVTLRCSPKSGHDTVSWYQQALGQGPQFIFQYYEEEERQRGNFPDRFSGHQFPNYSSELNVNALLLGDSALYLCASSLEVGDLDEQYFGPGTRLTVT.

The V call is TRBV10-3, the J call TRBJ1-1, with no clear D. Trimming removed 2 bases at V and 0 bases at J, with 10 bases between. The CDR3 has 15 residues. Germline CDR1 and CDR2: ENHRY and SYGVKD. The CDR3: CAISERRSMNTEAFF. CDR3 nucleotides: TGTGCCATCAGTGAGAGGAGAAGTATGAACACTGAAGCTTTCTTT.

This clonotype has more than one count but fewer than ten. The chain carries TRBV28 and TRBJ2-1; TRBD2 agrees at 12 bases. CDR1 and CDR2 (germline): MDHEN, SYDVKM. The CDR3 consists of 15 residues. V lost 7 bases to trimming and J lost 7 bases; unmatched junction nucleotides: 8. The CDR3 nucleotides are TGTGCCAGCACCCTAGCGGGGGGGCCGGGTAATGAGCAGTTCTTC. Translation: CASTLAGGPGNEQFF.

This rearrangement joins TRBV19 to TRBJ2-1; 8 positions match TRBD2. The V and J ends lost 4 bases and 12 bases, in that order; junction bases with no gene match: 11. CDR1 and CDR2 (germline): LNHDA, SQIVND (reference sequence). The CDR3 spans 14 residues. For the CDR3, the DNA is TGTGCCAGTAGTACCACCATAGCGGGAAAGGGGCAGTTCTTC. Amino acids: CASSTTIAGKGQFF.

This chain uses TRBV5-4 with TRBJ2-5; 11 nucleotides agree with TRBD1. The CDR3 loop spans 15 amino acids. CDR1 is SGHNT and CDR2 is YYREEE in the germline V gene (reference sequence). J was trimmed by 3 bases and V by 4 bases; bases with no gene match: 5. CDR3 in amino acids: CASSARDRGEETQYF. CDR3 bases: TGTGCCAGCAGCGCCAGGGACAGGGGGGAAGAGACCCAGTACTTC.

This clonotype was counted a few times. DNA for the CDR3: TGCAGTGCTAGAGATTCGGGCGGGAGGGCGCACTACAATGAGCAGTTCTTC. It specifies CSARDSGGRAHYNEQFF. The chain combines TRBV20-1 with TRBJ2-1, with 9 bases fitting TRBD2. This CDR3 is 17 amino acids long. CDR1 DFQATT and CDR2 SNEGSKA come from the germline V gene (reference sequence). Losses at the gene ends were 0 bases for V and 3 bases for J; bases not matched to a gene: 9.

The chain recombines TRBV7-9 with TRBJ2-5; D remains unclear. The CDR3 is 12 amino acids. V was pared by 2 bases and J by 5 bases, with 6 bases between. Germline V gives CDR1 SEHNR, CDR2 FQNEAQ (reference sequence). The CDR3 loop is CASSLPAETQYF. CDR3 in DNA: TGTGCCAGCAGCTTACCGGCCGAGACCCAGTACTTC.

This clonotype was picked up a small number of times. The chain recombines TRBV7-9 with TRBJ2-1, with D unresolved. This CDR3 spans 12 amino acids. The germline V gene encodes CDR1 SEHNR and CDR2 FQNEAQ (reference sequence). With 1 base removed from V and 9 bases from J, the gap between germline ends came to 7 bases. CDR3 residues: CASSLEVSEQFF. CDR3 bases: TGTGCCAGCAGCTTAGAGGTTTCTGAGCAGTTCTTC.

This clonotype occurred a few times. The genes are TRBV11-2 and TRBJ2-7, with no clear D. Germline lookup yields CDR1 SGHAT and CDR2 FQNNGV. The V end lost 2 bases, the J end lost 4 bases, and 21 bases lay between the germline ends. This CDR3 comprises 17 residues. CDR3 amino acids: CASSLTRIVNKSYEQYF. The CDR3 coding sequence is TGTGCCAGCAGCTTAACGCGTATAGTAAATAAGAGTTACGAGCAGTACTTC.